Presented here are 20 T cell receptor beta chains from one specimen sequenced in a study of blood T cell repertoires in COVID-19. Sequencing was performed with immunoSEQ multiplex PCR; in TCRdb, only in-frame clones are kept and a portion is missing. Of under 100,000 clones in the sample, roughly four fifths were seen once. Sequencing was performed on peripheral blood. All receptors come from a woman older than 75 with active or convalescent COVID-19.

The chain has TRBV4-3 and TRBJ2-1; TRBD1 aligns across 7 bases. CDR3 length: 15 amino acids. Germline CDR1 is LGHNA and CDR2 is YSLEER. The J segment lost 10 bases and the V segment lost 3 bases, leaving 12 bases of the junction unmatched. CDR3 amino acids: CASSHGGQPGGEQFF. CDR3 in DNA: TGCGCCAGCAGCCATGGGGGACAGCCTGGGGGAGAGCAGTTCTTC.

The chain carries TRBV28 and TRBJ1-5; 7 bases are shared with TRBD1. After removal of 4 bases from V and 7 bases from J, the junction contained 7 bases not matched to a gene. Germline-derived CDR1 and CDR2 are MDHEN and SYDVKM. The CDR3 runs to 14 residues. The CDR3 loop is CASSSRGLRQPQHF. The CDR3 DNA is TGTGCCAGCAGTTCAAGGGGGCTTAGACAGCCCCAGCATTTT.

This clone was picked up a small number of times. The CDR3: CASSLDPGTHEQYF. Written as DNA, the CDR3 is TGTGCCAGCAGCTTAGATCCAGGCACCCACGAGCAGTACTTC. The chain recombines TRBV7-2 with TRBJ2-7; D not resolved. This CDR3 spans 14 amino acids. The V end was cut by 1 base, the J end by 5 bases, with 12 bases between. Germline CDR1 is SGHTA and CDR2 is FQGNSA.

CDR3 coding DNA: TGTGCCAGCAGTTACTCGGGCGGGGGAGAGTACAATGAGCAGTTCTTC. Its protein is CASSYSGGGEYNEQFF. This chain uses TRBV6-5 with TRBJ2-1; 7 positions agree with TRBD2. This CDR3 region has 16 residues. Losses at the gene ends were 0 bases for V and 4 bases for J; bases not matched to a gene: 6. Germline V lookup: CDR1 MNHEY, CDR2 SVGAGI.

The chain employs TRBV27 and TRBJ2-7; D is possibly TRBD1 (6 bases). Germline CDR1 reads MNHEY; CDR2 reads SMNVEV (reference sequence). V shed 3 bases and J shed 3 bases, with 9 bases lying between them. CDR3 length: 13 amino acids. Written as DNA, the CDR3 is TGTGCCAGCAGTTTCTCAGGGGTCTACGAGCAGTACTTC. This sequence encodes CASSFSGVYEQYF.

V is TRBV6-5 and J is TRBJ2-5; 11 bases are a match to TRBD2. The CDR3 contains 15 residues. V shed 7 bases and J 2 bases; nucleotides not matched to a gene: 6. Germline V gene sequence: CDR1 MNHEY, CDR2 SVGAGI. CDR3 coding DNA: TGTGCCAGCATGCGACTAGCGGGGCCTCAAGAGACCCAGTACTTC. As protein: CASMRLAGPQETQYF.

V usage is TRBV4-2 and J usage is TRBJ2-3; tentatively, D is TRBD2 (7 bases). V dropped 4 bases and J dropped 2 bases, with 25 bases sitting between them. Germline V gene data show CDR1 as LGHNA and CDR2 as YNFKEQ. The CDR3 is 19 residues long. CDR3 DNA sequence: TGTGCCAGCAGCCTAAGTGACGCGACGGGGGGCCTGAACACAGATACGCAGTATTTT. Protein sequence: CASSLSDATGGLNTDTQYF.

V and J are TRBV5-1 and TRBJ2-3; TRBD1 agrees at 9 bases. Germline V gene data show CDR1 as SGHRS and CDR2 as YFSETQ. With V trimmed by 1 base and J by 8 bases, 8 bases remained unmatched. CDR3 length: 15 amino acids. The chain's CDR3 is CASSLQTGGGSTQYF. The CDR3 DNA sequence: TGCGCCAGCAGCTTGCAGACAGGGGGTGGATCTACGCAGTATTTT. Combining the CDR3 with reference TRBV5-1 and TRBJ2-3 gives the whole variable domain KAGVTQTPRYLIKTRGQQVTLSCSPISGHRSVSWYQQTPGQGLQFLFEYFSETQRNKGNFPGRFSGRQFSNSRSEMNVSTLELGDSALYLCASSLQTGGGSTQYFGPGTRLTVL.

V usage is TRBV5-1 and J usage is TRBJ2-1; 8 bases line up with TRBD2. Germline V gene lookup returns CDR1 SGHRS and CDR2 YFSETQ. This CDR3 contains 12 residues. The V gene end was trimmed by 8 bases and the J gene end by 15 bases; junction bases not matched to a gene: 13. CDR3 region: CASRKTSEEGFF. The CDR3 nucleotides are TGCGCCAGTAGGAAGACTAGCGAAGAAGGGTTCTTC.

The genes are TRBV2 and TRBJ2-2, with D possibly matching TRBD2 (6 bases). This CDR3 region has 15 residues. Trimming shortened V by 1 base and J by 6 bases, and 12 bases separated the two germline ends. In germline, CDR1 is SNHLY, CDR2 FYNNEI. The DNA of the CDR3 is TGTGCCAGCAGTGAAGGCGGGGCTGGGTCCGGGGAGCTGTTTTTT. Its translation is CASSEGGAGSGELFF.

This clone appeared a single time. The genes are TRBV11-3 and TRBJ2-6; D is perhaps TRBD2 (5 bases). Trimming shortened V by 5 bases and J by 8 bases, and 13 bases separated the two germline ends. The CDR3 covers 14 residues. CDR1 is SGHNT and CDR2 is YENEEA in the germline V gene. This CDR3 is CASSAEEGSNVLTF. Here the CDR3 DNA reads TGTGCCAGCAGCGCCGAAGAGGGATCCAACGTCCTGACTTTC. Combining the CDR3 with reference TRBV11-3 and TRBJ2-6 gives the whole variable domain EAGVVQSPRYKIIEKKQPVAFWCNPISGHNTLYWYLQNLGQGPELLIRYENEEAVDDSQLPKDRFSAERLKGVDSTLKIQPAELGDSAVYLCASSAEEGSNVLTFGAGSRLTVL.

This rearrangement joins TRBV19 to TRBJ1-4, with D possibly being TRBD1 (6 bases). Germline-derived CDR1 and CDR2 are LNHDA and SQIVND (reference sequence). CDR3 size: 12 residues. V was trimmed by 7 bases and J by 6 bases, leaving 9 bases between them. The CDR3 sequence is CASTQGYEKLFF. The CDR3 nucleotides read TGTGCCAGTACTCAGGGGTATGAAAAACTGTTTTTT.

This clone appeared a few times. J is TRBJ2-3 and V is TRBV4-3, with a possible D match to TRBD2 (6 bases). From germline, CDR1 is LGHNA and CDR2 YSLEER. Trimming cost V 1 base and J 1 base, with 15 bases left between them. The CDR3 length is 17 residues. The DNA of the CDR3 is TGCGCCAGCAGCCAAGGTCCCCCGGGGGACCGCACAGATACGCAGTATTTT. This codes for CASSQGPPGDRTDTQYF.

This clone has only one observation. The V gene is TRBV7-2, the J gene TRBJ2-3, with TRBD1 matching 7 bases. The CDR3 is 16 amino acids. CDR1 is SGHTA and CDR2 is FQGNSA in the germline V gene. With 5 bases clipped from V and 2 bases from J, the junction kept 10 bases outside the gene matches. CDR3 in amino acids: CASSLRSGQLTDTQYF. The CDR3 nucleotides read TGTGCCAGCAGCCTGAGGTCGGGACAGCTCACAGATACGCAGTATTTT.

The chain couples TRBV7-8 to TRBJ2-7; D possibly corresponds to TRBD2 (6 bases). Germline CDR1 SGHVS, CDR2 FQNEAQ. The CDR3 loop spans 16 amino acids. Deletions cut 4 bases from V and 1 base from J, with 17 bases between. CDR3 sequence: CASSYTRDSSSYEQYF. The CDR3 nucleotides are TGTGCCAGCAGCTATACCCGGGACTCCTCTTCCTACGAGCAGTACTTC.

This sequence joins TRBV27 and TRBJ1-5, with D possibly matching TRBD1 (6 bases). The CDR3 extends over 14 amino acids. V was pared by 5 bases and J by 3 bases, with 11 bases between. Germline V CDR1 and CDR2: MNHEY, SMNVEV (reference sequence). CDR3 bases: TGTGCCAGCAGTCCTGGACAGTACAATCAGCCCCAGCATTTT. It codes for CASSPGQYNQPQHF.

This chain uses TRBV27 with TRBJ1-3; TRBD1 matches 8 bases. The CDR3 sequence is 15 residues long. Germline assignment: CDR1 MNHEY and CDR2 SMNVEV (reference sequence). With V trimmed by 0 bases and J by 3 bases, 1 base remained unmatched. CDR3 DNA sequence: TGTGCCAGCAGTTTATCCAGGGGGCTTGGAAACACCATATATTTT. Residues: CASSLSRGLGNTIYF.

J is TRBJ2-5 and V is TRBV27, with 7 bases fitting TRBD2. The CDR3 consists of 9 residues. The V segment lost 5 bases and the J segment 13 bases; nucleotides outside the gene matches: 1. Germline lookup yields CDR1 MNHEY and CDR2 SMNVEV (reference sequence). The DNA for the CDR3 is TGTGCCAGCAGTGGGAGGGCGTACTTC. This encodes CASSGRAYF.

V is TRBV19 and J is TRBJ2-5; 7 nucleotides align to TRBD1. Germline loops: CDR1 LNHDA, CDR2 SQIVND (reference sequence). This CDR3 comprises 17 residues. Trimming at V came to 3 bases and at J to 7 bases, leaving 17 bases not matched to a gene. The CDR3 sequence: CASSMARLQDRSRTQYF. The CDR3 DNA is TGTGCCAGTAGTATGGCCCGGTTACAGGACAGGTCCAGGACCCAGTACTTC.

This clone was seen just once. The genes are TRBV6-5 and TRBJ2-7, with D possibly matching TRBD1 (6 bases). Trimming took 7 bases from V and 1 from J, leaving 11 bases between them. CDR3 length: 13 amino acids. Germline CDR1 and CDR2: MNHEY and SVGAGI. The CDR3 loop reads CASIKQGSYEQYF. The CDR3, as DNA: TGTGCCAGCATTAAACAGGGTTCCTACGAGCAGTACTTC.